This is a list of T cell receptor beta chains from one sample in a study of control samples from healthy donors and cancer patients. TCRdb keeps only in-frame clones here, not all; method: immunoSEQ multiplex PCR. The top ten clones hold about 1.6% of a sample with 170,000 or so clones, 85% to 95% of them seen once. Sequencing was performed on blood. The receptor set was obtained from a man between 18 and 29 years old in good health. Each CDR3 is given with its conserved first and last residue. The order of the fields is J gene, V gene, clone size, D gene, CDR3 protein, CDR3 DNA. D genes are given only for firm matches. Size is stated for part of the rows, as once, few or many counts, or as a class when the clone is expanded.

J gene: TRBJ2-7; V gene: TRBV3-1/TRBV3-2; clone size: NA; D gene: NA; CDR3 protein: CASSQYRVQSYEQYF; CDR3 DNA: TGTGCCAGCAGCCAATACAGGGTTCAGTCCTACGAGCAGTACTTC
J gene: TRBJ1-6; V gene: TRBV7-8; clone size: NA; D gene: TRBD1; CDR3 protein: CASSFGQEHSPLHF; CDR3 DNA: TGTGCCAGCAGCTTTGGACAGGAACATTCACCCCTCCACTTT
J gene: TRBJ1-6; V gene: TRBV12-5; clone size: NA; D gene: TRBD1; CDR3 protein: CASGTQQGAYSPLHF; CDR3 DNA: TGTGCTAGTGGTACCCAGCAGGGGGCGTATTCACCCCTCCACTTT
J gene: TRBJ2-1; V gene: TRBV10-3; clone size: NA; D gene: NA; CDR3 protein: CATLDRDNEQFF; CDR3 DNA: TGTGCCACCTTGGACAGAGACAATGAGCAGTTCTTC
J gene: TRBJ1-1; V gene: TRBV10-3; clone size: NA; D gene: TRBD1; CDR3 protein: CAIREGTGNTEAFF; CDR3 DNA: TGTGCCATCAGGGAGGGGACAGGTAACACTGAAGCTTTCTTT
J gene: TRBJ2-4; V gene: TRBV6-5; clone size: NA; D gene: NA; CDR3 protein: CASTDSDKNIQYF; CDR3 DNA: TGTGCCAGCACCGACAGCGACAAAAACATTCAGTACTTC
J gene: TRBJ2-7; V gene: TRBV5-5; clone size: NA; D gene: TRBD1; CDR3 protein: CASSLRGQAYSYEQYF; CDR3 DNA: TGTGCCAGCAGCTTGAGGGGACAGGCCTATTCCTACGAGCAGTACTTC
J gene: TRBJ2-7; V gene: TRBV5-5; clone size: NA; D gene: TRBD1; CDR3 protein: CASRCRDRVF; CDR3 DNA: TGTGCCAGCAGGTGCCGGGACAGGGTATTC
J gene: TRBJ2-7; V gene: TRBV5-4; clone size: NA; D gene: TRBD1; CDR3 protein: CASSTGTATYEQYF; CDR3 DNA: TGTGCCAGCAGCACCGGGACAGCAACCTACGAGCAGTACTTC
J gene: TRBJ1-2; V gene: TRBV28; clone size: NA; D gene: NA; CDR3 protein: CASSFNGNYGYTF; CDR3 DNA: TGTGCCAGCAGTTTTAATGGCAACTATGGCTACACCTTC
J gene: TRBJ2-3; V gene: TRBV7-3; clone size: NA; D gene: TRBD1; CDR3 protein: CASSPDRGLTDTQYF; CDR3 DNA: TGTGCCAGCAGCCCGGACAGGGGCCTCACAGATACGCAGTATTTT
J gene: TRBJ2-2; V gene: TRBV21-1; clone size: once; D gene: NA; CDR3 protein: CASSKGPGTGGGFGELFF; CDR3 DNA: TGTGCCAGCAGCAAAGGTCCCGGCACAGGGGGCGGCTTCGGGGAGCTGTTTTTT
J gene: TRBJ1-4; V gene: TRBV4-1; clone size: NA; D gene: NA; CDR3 protein: CASSQGGGKEKLFF; CDR3 DNA: TGCGCCAGCAGCCAAGGCGGGGGGAAGGAAAAACTGTTTTTT
J gene: TRBJ2-3; V gene: TRBV10-2; clone size: NA; D gene: TRBD2; CDR3 protein: CASSMTSGGADTQYF; CDR3 DNA: TGCGCCAGCAGTATGACTAGCGGGGGGGCAGATACGCAGTATTTT
J gene: TRBJ1-4; V gene: TRBV27; clone size: NA; D gene: TRBD1; CDR3 protein: CASRKGSVADRVKTNEKLFF; CDR3 DNA: TGTGCCAGCCGTAAGGGGTCGGTTGCGGACAGGGTGAAAACTAATGAAAAACTGTTTTTT
J gene: TRBJ2-1; V gene: TRBV2; clone size: NA; D gene: TRBD2; CDR3 protein: CASSLAGPRYNEQFF; CDR3 DNA: TGTGCCAGCAGTTTAGCGGGGCCCCGTTACAATGAGCAGTTCTTC
J gene: TRBJ1-4; V gene: TRBV30; clone size: NA; D gene: TRBD1; CDR3 protein: CAWSKGTGGEKLFF; CDR3 DNA: TGTGCCTGGAGTAAAGGAACAGGGGGCGAAAAACTGTTTTTT
J gene: TRBJ1-2; V gene: TRBV9; clone size: NA; D gene: NA; CDR3 protein: CASSVGSVNYGYTF; CDR3 DNA: TGTGCCAGCAGCGTTGGCTCGGTGAACTATGGCTACACCTTC
J gene: TRBJ1-2; V gene: TRBV25-1; clone size: NA; D gene: TRBD1; CDR3 protein: CATGQGGYTF; CDR3 DNA: TGTGCCACTGGACAGGGAGGCTACACCTTC
J gene: TRBJ1-1; V gene: TRBV9; clone size: NA; D gene: NA; CDR3 protein: CASSVDMNTEAFF; CDR3 DNA: TGTGCCAGCAGCGTAGACATGAACACTGAAGCTTTCTTT
J gene: TRBJ1-2; V gene: TRBV6-5; clone size: NA; D gene: NA; CDR3 protein: CASSRTAYYGYTF; CDR3 DNA: TGTGCCAGCAGTCGTACAGCTTACTATGGCTACACCTTC
J gene: TRBJ2-7; V gene: TRBV30; clone size: NA; D gene: NA; CDR3 protein: CAWSRGSNSYEQYF; CDR3 DNA: TGTGCCTGGAGTAGAGGGAGTAACAGCTACGAGCAGTACTTC
J gene: TRBJ2-2; V gene: TRBV28; clone size: once; D gene: NA; CDR3 protein: CASTPPGGTTGELFF; CDR3 DNA: TGTGCCAGCACTCCCCCCGGGGGCACGACCGGGGAGCTGTTTTTT
J gene: TRBJ1-5; V gene: TRBV6-2/TRBV6-3; clone size: NA; D gene: TRBD1; CDR3 protein: CASSYAGQGIYSNQPQHF; CDR3 DNA: TGTGCCAGCAGTTACGCGGGACAGGGGATATATAGCAATCAGCCCCAGCATTTT
J gene: TRBJ1-1; V gene: TRBV6-5; clone size: NA; D gene: NA; CDR3 protein: CASSRGGQRGTEAFF; CDR3 DNA: TGTGCCAGCAGCAGGGGAGGACAGCGGGGCACTGAAGCTTTCTTT
J gene: TRBJ1-2; V gene: TRBV10-2; clone size: NA; D gene: NA; CDR3 protein: CASSEPANYGYTF; CDR3 DNA: TGCGCCAGCAGTGAACCAGCTAACTATGGCTACACCTTC
J gene: TRBJ2-7; V gene: TRBV6-1; clone size: NA; D gene: NA; CDR3 protein: CASSELPFEQYF; CDR3 DNA: TGTGCCAGCAGTGAACTTCCCTTCGAGCAGTACTTC
J gene: TRBJ2-1; V gene: TRBV5-1; clone size: NA; D gene: TRBD2; CDR3 protein: CASSPVYGTSSYNEQFF; CDR3 DNA: TGCGCCAGCAGCCCGGTGTATGGGACTAGCTCCTACAATGAGCAGTTCTTC
J gene: TRBJ2-5; V gene: TRBV9; clone size: NA; D gene: NA; CDR3 protein: CASSGMGNSVQETQYF; CDR3 DNA: TGTGCCAGCAGTGGGATGGGGAACTCTGTCCAAGAGACCCAGTACTTC
J gene: TRBJ1-6; V gene: TRBV10-3; clone size: NA; D gene: NA; CDR3 protein: CATLNSIGQGNSPLHF; CDR3 DNA: TGTGCCACCCTGAACTCGATCGGGCAGGGCAATTCACCCCTCCACTTT
J gene: TRBJ2-3; V gene: TRBV24-1; clone size: NA; D gene: TRBD1; CDR3 protein: CATSDPGQGFGDTQYF; CDR3 DNA: TGTGCCACCAGTGATCCGGGACAGGGGTTTGGAGATACGCAGTATTTT
J gene: TRBJ2-3; V gene: TRBV3-1/TRBV3-2; clone size: once; D gene: NA; CDR3 protein: CASSYTGDIWDTQYF; CDR3 DNA: TGTGCCAGCTCCTATACGGGCGACATTTGGGATACGCAGTATTTT
J gene: TRBJ1-5; V gene: TRBV7-9; clone size: NA; D gene: NA; CDR3 protein: CASTREGSNQPQHF; CDR3 DNA: TGTGCCAGCACCAGGGAGGGGAGCAATCAGCCCCAGCATTTT
J gene: TRBJ1-5; V gene: TRBV28; clone size: NA; D gene: TRBD1; CDR3 protein: CASTTDRATDQPQHF; CDR3 DNA: TGTGCCAGCACCACGGACAGGGCAACGGATCAGCCCCAGCATTTT
J gene: TRBJ2-1; V gene: TRBV5-5; clone size: NA; D gene: NA; CDR3 protein: CASSRDWSSYNEQFF; CDR3 DNA: TGTGCCAGCAGCAGGGACTGGAGCTCCTACAATGAGCAGTTCTTC
J gene: TRBJ2-7; V gene: TRBV19; clone size: NA; D gene: NA; CDR3 protein: CASSPQGTPPFSYEQYF; CDR3 DNA: TGTGCCAGTAGCCCGCAGGGGACACCACCCTTCTCCTACGAGCAGTACTTC
J gene: TRBJ2-3; V gene: TRBV11-2; clone size: NA; D gene: NA; CDR3 protein: CASSLDLSTDTQYF; CDR3 DNA: TGTGCCAGCAGCTTAGATTTGAGCACAGATACGCAGTATTTT
J gene: TRBJ1-6; V gene: TRBV6-6; clone size: NA; D gene: NA; CDR3 protein: CASTPGGYRSSPLHF; CDR3 DNA: TGTGCCAGCACCCCCGGGGGTTATCGTAGTTCACCCCTCCACTTT